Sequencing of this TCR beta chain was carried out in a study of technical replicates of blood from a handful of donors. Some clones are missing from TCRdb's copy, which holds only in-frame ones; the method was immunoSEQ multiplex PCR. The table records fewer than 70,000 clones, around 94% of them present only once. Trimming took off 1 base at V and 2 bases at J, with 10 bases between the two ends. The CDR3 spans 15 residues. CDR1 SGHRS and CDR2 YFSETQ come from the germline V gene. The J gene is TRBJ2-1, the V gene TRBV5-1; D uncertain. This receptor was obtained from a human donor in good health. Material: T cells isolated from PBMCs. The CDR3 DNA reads TGCGCCAGCAGCTTGAGCGAGGATCCCTACAATGAGCAGTTCTTC. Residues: CASSLSEDPYNEQFF. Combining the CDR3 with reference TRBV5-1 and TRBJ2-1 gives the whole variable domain KAGVTQTPRYLIKTRGQQVTLSCSPISGHRSVSWYQQTPGQGLQFLFEYFSETQRNKGNFPGRFSGRQFSNSRSEMNVSTLELGDSALYLCASSLSEDPYNEQFFGPGTRLTVL.